This TCR beta chain was sequenced in a study of cytomegalovirus exposure and HLA in healthy donors. The CDR3 is made up of 14 amino acids. Trimming cost V 6 bases and J 3 bases, with 14 bases left between them. Germline assignment: CDR1 MDHEN and CDR2 SYDVKM. Researchers ran the PCR with 60 Vbeta and 13 Jbeta primers. Clones were read by immunoSEQ multiplex PCR, and TCRdb kept only the in-frame ones, dropping some. In the table there are 130,000 to 150,000 clones, 80% to 85% of which are singletons. Sequenced: PBMCs. This chain connects TRBV28 to TRBJ1-2; D not certain. The clonotype comes from a male donor in good health and CMV-seronegative. This chain's CDR3 is CASRTPGLDYGYTF. The CDR3 region has the DNA TGTGCCAGCAGGACCCCGGGGTTGGACTATGGCTACACCTTC.